One sample yielded the 15 T cell receptor beta chains listed below, sequenced in a study of blood T cells in healthy people across ages. A J-beta primer mix and a sample-barcoded 5' primer were used in a second PCR of roughly 6 to 11 cycles. TCRdb processed the 5' RACE reads anew with MiXCR; each CDR3 protein has one entry. Among over a million distinct CDR3 sequences, around 27% were seen once, and the ten largest hold 0.65% to 0.75%. These same records also appear under a second study, on T cells of mothers and their children.

The sequencing sample was made of blood. These TCRs come from a girl aged 2 to 9 in good health.

J is TRBJ2-7 and V is TRBV3-1; no clear D gene. CDR3 length: 13 residues. The germline V gene encodes CDR1 LGHDT and CDR2 YNNKEL (reference sequence). V lost 5 bases, J lost 3 bases, and 11 bases lay in between. CDR3 sequence reads: CASSFWNGYEQYF. CDR3 nucleotides: TGTGCCAGCAGCTTCTGGAACGGCTACGAGCAGTACTTC.

This rearrangement joins TRBV12-3 or TRBV12-4 to TRBJ1-6; the D is unclear. The CDR3 runs to 14 residues. Trimming took 7 bases from V and 8 from J, leaving 15 bases between them. The CDR3 sequence: CASTPGFQHSPLHF. CDR3 coding DNA: TGTGCCAGCACCCCGGGGTTCCAACATTCACCCCTCCACTTT.

The chain has TRBV4-3 and TRBJ2-5; TRBD2 matches at 8 bases. With 3 bases clipped from V and 3 bases from J, the junction kept 9 bases outside the gene matches. CDR1 and CDR2 from the germline V gene are LGHNA and YSLEER. This CDR3 comprises 16 residues. The CDR3 region is CASSHPAAGGKETQYF. DNA of the CDR3: TGCGCCAGCAGCCACCCAGCGGCGGGGGGTAAAGAGACCCAGTACTTC.

V gene TRBV2 combines with J gene TRBJ2-7; a possible D gene is TRBD1 (6 bases). The CDR3 covers 14 residues. V lost 4 bases and J lost 6, with 16 bases in between. Germline V gene sequence: CDR1 SNHLY, CDR2 FYNNEI. As DNA, the CDR3 is TGTGCCAGCAGTGTAGAGGGGGTCCTCGGCGAGCAGTACTTC. Its translation is CASSVEGVLGEQYF.

This clonotype has more than one count but fewer than ten. The chain has TRBV9 and TRBJ2-7; 7 bases align to TRBD1. Germline values: CDR1 SGDLS, CDR2 YYNGEE. The length of the CDR3 is 14 residues. Germline trimming cut 8 bases from V and 5 bases from J; bases unmatched to any gene: 13. Here the CDR3 DNA reads TGTGCCAGTTCGCGCTCGACAGGGTCGGACGAGCAGTACTTC. This codes for CASSRSTGSDEQYF.

This clonotype was seen a few times. The chain's CDR3 is CASSSDYWDEQFF. CDR3 DNA sequence: TGTGCCAGCAGCTCGGACTATTGGGATGAGCAGTTCTTC. This chain uses TRBV7-3 with TRBJ2-5; tentative D call: TRBD2 (6 bases). The J call may be wrong; the DNA end is better matched by TRBJ2-1. Germline assignment: CDR1 SGHTA and CDR2 FQGTGA. The CDR3 spans 13 residues.

CDR3 nucleotide sequence: TGTGCCAGCAGTTTAGGTGCAGGGGGTCTGAGGTCTGGCTACACCTTC. Translated, it gives CASSLGAGGLRSGYTF. The V gene is TRBV27, the J gene TRBJ1-2; TRBD1 aligns across 7 bases. Germline CDR1 reads MNHEY; CDR2 reads SMNVEV (reference sequence). Trimming took 2 bases from V and 7 from J; bases not matched to a gene: 13. The CDR3 totals 16 residues.

The genes are TRBV12-3 or TRBV12-4 and TRBJ1-1; TRBD1 might be the D (6 bases). Deletions cut 3 bases from V and 2 bases from J, with 13 bases between. The CDR3 loop spans 15 amino acids. This CDR3 reads CASSFPQGINTEAFF. Written as DNA, the CDR3 is TGTGCCAGCAGTTTTCCACAGGGAATAAACACTGAAGCTTTCTTT.

This clonotype was detected only a few times. V and J are TRBV27 and TRBJ2-5; maybe TRBD2 (6 bases). The V and J ends lost 7 bases and 9 bases respectively, with 12 bases between them. The CDR3 has 11 amino acids. CDR1 MNHEY and CDR2 SMNVEV come from the germline V gene (reference sequence). The CDR3 loop is CASNLLAAQYF. CDR3 nucleotide sequence: TGTGCCAGCAATCTCTTAGCGGCCCAGTACTTC.

Only a few counts were recorded for this clonotype. This chain links TRBV28 with TRBJ2-7, with TRBD2 identical over 7 bases. J lost 3 bases, V lost 6 bases, and 17 bases had no gene match. The germline CDR1 and CDR2 sequences are MDHEN and SYDVKM. The CDR3 has 17 residues. For the CDR3, the DNA is TGTGCCAGCAGCTCACCTGCCGGGGGGACGTTTTTCTACGAGCAGTACTTC. Translation: CASSSPAGGTFFYEQYF.

The rearrangement joins TRBV7-9 to TRBJ1-4; the match to TRBD1 covers 9 bases. The V gene end was trimmed by 3 bases and the J gene end by 8 bases; junction bases not matched to a gene: 7. CDR1 SEHNR and CDR2 FQNEAQ come from the germline V gene (reference sequence). This CDR3 spans 15 amino acids. The CDR3 reads CASSFGTGQLEKLFF. The DNA for the CDR3 is TGTGCCAGCAGCTTTGGGACAGGGCAATTGGAAAAACTGTTTTTT.

The chain combines TRBV3-1 with TRBJ2-1, with 12 bases that match TRBD1. Per the germline V gene, CDR1 is LGHDT and CDR2 is YNNKEL (reference sequence). With 4 bases clipped from V and 1 base from J, the junction kept 8 bases outside the gene matches. CDR3 size: 18 residues. This CDR3 is CASSPGTGGPYSYNEQFF. In DNA form, the CDR3 reads TGTGCCAGCAGCCCCGGGACAGGGGGCCCGTATTCCTACAATGAGCAGTTCTTC.

The gene calls are TRBV6-1 and TRBJ1-4; perhaps TRBD1 as D (5 bases). This CDR3 region has 14 residues. The V gene lost 4 bases and the J gene lost 4 bases, with 10 bases spanning the gap. Looked up from germline, CDR1 is MNHNS and CDR2 is SASEGT. Written as DNA, the CDR3 is TGTGCCAGCAGTGTGGGACCCTATAATGAAAAACTGTTTTTT. Translation gives CASSVGPYNEKLFF.

This clonotype was seen more than once but under ten times. V and J are TRBV25-1 and TRBJ2-1; 7 bases line up with TRBD2. The germline CDR1 and CDR2 sequences are MGHDK and SYGVNS. The CDR3 loop spans 12 amino acids. Trimming removed 5 bases from V and 10 bases from J; junction bases left unmatched: 5. CDR3 sequence reads: CASSPSGWEQFF. The CDR3 bases are TGTGCCAGCAGTCCTAGCGGTTGGGAGCAGTTCTTC.

This clonotype has a handful of counts. This chain uses TRBV11-3 with TRBJ1-1; D is possibly TRBD1 (5 bases). The germline CDR1 and CDR2 sequences are SGHNT and YENEEA. Trimming cost V 2 bases and J 3 bases, with 7 bases left between them. The CDR3 extends over 13 amino acids. The CDR3 DNA follows: TGTGCCAGCAGCTTATACAGGTACACTGAAGCTTTCTTT. Amino acid sequence: CASSLYRYTEAFF.